This TCR beta chain was recovered during a study of blood T cells in healthy people across ages. Study-wide findings and caveats: Any changes in expanded clonotypes were possibly confounded, as donor CMV status remained unknown. Both naive CD4+ cell counts and diversity were greater in long-lived donors than in aged donors. Researchers deemed the diversity estimates from one million T cells underestimates.

The use of a sample-barcoded 5' primer and a J-beta primer mix characterized a second PCR of roughly 7 to 12 cycles. TCRdb processed the 5' RACE reads anew with MiXCR; each CDR3 protein has one entry. Among roughly 1.6 million distinct CDR3 sequences, around 36% were seen once, and the ten largest hold approximately 11%. For this clonotype: What it recognizes is unknown.

This receptor was taken from a woman under 40 in good health. Sequencing input: blood.

The chain's CDR3 is CASSVQGADSPLHF. CDR3 DNA sequence: TGTGCCAGCAGCGTACAGGGGGCTGATTCACCCCTCCACTTT. The chain couples TRBV9 to TRBJ1-6, with TRBD1 matching 8 bases. The junction had 2 bases not matched to a gene; V was cut back by 1 base and J by 8 bases. CDR1 and CDR2 from the germline V gene are SGDLS and YYNGEE. CDR3 length: 14 residues.